This TCR beta chain was obtained from a study of radiation and T cells in renal cell carcinoma. V was trimmed by 4 bases and J by 10 bases, leaving 5 bases between them. Germline V gene sequence: CDR1 SQVTM, CDR2 ANQGSEA. The CDR3 loop spans 9 amino acids. Described treatment: treatment-naive control, cytoreductive nephrectomy. Generated by immunoSEQ multiplex PCR, the TCRdb table keeps only in-frame clones and is missing some. Counted here are approximately 12,000 clones, less than 70% occurring once; the ten biggest clones make up 15% to 20%. The chain has TRBV29-1 and TRBJ2-1; the D gene is possibly TRBD2 (5 bases). This receptor was identified in a woman older than 75 with renal cell carcinoma. This specimen consisted of tumor tissue, obtained from a patient whose treatment was nephrectomy without radiotherapy. The CDR3 bases are TGCAGCGTTGGGGAGGAGCAGTTCTTC. Translating it yields CSVGEEQFF.